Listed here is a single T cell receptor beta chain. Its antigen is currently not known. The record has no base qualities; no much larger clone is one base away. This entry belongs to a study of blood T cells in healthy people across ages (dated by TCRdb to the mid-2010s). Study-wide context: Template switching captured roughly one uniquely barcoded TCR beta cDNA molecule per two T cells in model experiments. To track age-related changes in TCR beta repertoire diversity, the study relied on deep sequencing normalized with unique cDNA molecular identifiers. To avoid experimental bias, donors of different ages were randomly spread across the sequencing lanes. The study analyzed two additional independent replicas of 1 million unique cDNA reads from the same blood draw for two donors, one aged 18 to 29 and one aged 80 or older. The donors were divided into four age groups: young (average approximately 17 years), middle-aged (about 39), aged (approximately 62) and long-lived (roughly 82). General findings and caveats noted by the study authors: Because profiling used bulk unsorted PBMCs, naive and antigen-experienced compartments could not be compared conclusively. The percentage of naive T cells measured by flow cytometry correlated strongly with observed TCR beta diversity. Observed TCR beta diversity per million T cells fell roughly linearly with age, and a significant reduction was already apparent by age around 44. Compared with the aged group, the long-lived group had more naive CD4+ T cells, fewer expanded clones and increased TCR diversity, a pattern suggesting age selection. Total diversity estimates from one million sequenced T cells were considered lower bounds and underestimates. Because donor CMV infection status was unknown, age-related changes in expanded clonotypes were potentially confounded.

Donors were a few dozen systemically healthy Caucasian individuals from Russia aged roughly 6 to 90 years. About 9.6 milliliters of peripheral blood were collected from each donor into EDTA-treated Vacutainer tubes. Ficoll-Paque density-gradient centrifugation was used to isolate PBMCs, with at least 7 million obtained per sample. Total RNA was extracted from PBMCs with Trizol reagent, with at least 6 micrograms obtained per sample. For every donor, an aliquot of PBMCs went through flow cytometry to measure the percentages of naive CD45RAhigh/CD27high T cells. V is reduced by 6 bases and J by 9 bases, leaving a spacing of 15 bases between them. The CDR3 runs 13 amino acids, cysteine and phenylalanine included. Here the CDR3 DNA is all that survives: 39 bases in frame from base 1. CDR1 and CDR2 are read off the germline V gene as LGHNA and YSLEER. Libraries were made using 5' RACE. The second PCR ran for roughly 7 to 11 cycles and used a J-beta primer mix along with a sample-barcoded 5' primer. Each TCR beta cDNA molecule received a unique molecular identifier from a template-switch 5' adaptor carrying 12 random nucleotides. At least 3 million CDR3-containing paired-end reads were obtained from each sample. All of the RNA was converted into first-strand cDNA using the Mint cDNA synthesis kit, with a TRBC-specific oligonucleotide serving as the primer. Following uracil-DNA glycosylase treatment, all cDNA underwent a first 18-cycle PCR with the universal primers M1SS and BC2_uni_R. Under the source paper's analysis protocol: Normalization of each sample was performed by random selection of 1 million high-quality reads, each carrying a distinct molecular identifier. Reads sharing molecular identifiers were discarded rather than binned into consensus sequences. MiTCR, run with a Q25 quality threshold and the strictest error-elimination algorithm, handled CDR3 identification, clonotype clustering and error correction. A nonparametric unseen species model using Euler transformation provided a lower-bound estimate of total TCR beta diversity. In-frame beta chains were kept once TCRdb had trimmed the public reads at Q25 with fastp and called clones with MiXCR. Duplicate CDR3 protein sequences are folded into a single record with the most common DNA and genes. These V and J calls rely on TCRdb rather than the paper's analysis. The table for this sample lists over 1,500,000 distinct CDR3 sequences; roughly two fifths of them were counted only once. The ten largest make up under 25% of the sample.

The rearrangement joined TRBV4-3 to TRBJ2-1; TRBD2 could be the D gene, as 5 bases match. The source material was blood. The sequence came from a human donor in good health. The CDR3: CASSQNLRVEQFF. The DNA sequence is TGCGCCAGCAGTCAGAACCTGAGGGTTGAGCAGTTCTTC.